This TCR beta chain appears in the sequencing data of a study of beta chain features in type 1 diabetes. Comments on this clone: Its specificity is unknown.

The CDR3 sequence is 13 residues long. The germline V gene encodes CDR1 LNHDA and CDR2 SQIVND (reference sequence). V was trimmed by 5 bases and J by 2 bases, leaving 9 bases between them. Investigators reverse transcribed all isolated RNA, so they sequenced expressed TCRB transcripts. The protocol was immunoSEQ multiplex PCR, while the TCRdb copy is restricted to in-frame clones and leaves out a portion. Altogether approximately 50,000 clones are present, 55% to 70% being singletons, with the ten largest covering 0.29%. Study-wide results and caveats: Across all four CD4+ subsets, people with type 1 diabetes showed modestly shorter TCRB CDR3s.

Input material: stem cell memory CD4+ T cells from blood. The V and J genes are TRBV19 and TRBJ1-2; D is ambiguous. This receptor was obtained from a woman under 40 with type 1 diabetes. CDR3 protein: CASSWSGNYGYTF. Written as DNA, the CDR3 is TGTGCCAGTAGTTGGTCGGGGAACTATGGCTACACCTTC.